The sequence of this T cell receptor beta chain was determined in a study of post-analysis software for immune sequencing data. Findings and limits, study-wide: By F measure, samples from a shared preparation batch strongly co-clustered. When patients were compared with controls, about five TRBV segments were more frequent, TRBV5-6, TRBV5-1 and TRBV20-1 among them.

The CDR3 length is 17 residues. Germline CDR1 is LNHNV and CDR2 is YYDKDF (reference sequence). With respect to this clonotype: The antigen remains unidentified.

Presence of unique molecular identifiers characterized the TCR beta cDNA libraries. Input amounts of 1 to 10 million T cells were used. These gave some 500,000 cDNA molecules, so each molecule approximated one T cell. TCRdb reprocessed the PCR reads with MiXCR, giving one entry per CDR3 protein. The data show roughly 160,000 distinct CDR3 sequences, roughly 35% seen once. The starting material was blood, obtained after autologous hematopoietic stem cell transplantation. The TCR originated in a girl aged 10-17 years with multiple sclerosis. The V and J genes are TRBV15 and TRBJ2-4; TRBD2 matches 8 bases. The DNA end is more similar to TRBJ2-7, so the J call may be wrong. The CDR3 sequence is CATSREEGLAGSYEQYF. The CDR3 nucleotides read TGTGCCACCAGCAGAGAGGAAGGGCTAGCGGGTTCCTACGAGCAGTACTTC.